This entry lists 19 T cell receptor beta chains sequenced from one sample in a study of molecular identifiers for immune sequencing clone quantification. TCRdb redid the calling of the PCR reads with MiXCR, one entry per CDR3 protein. The sample records more than 450,000 distinct CDR3 sequences, around a fifth being singletons. The material sequenced was naive CD8+ T cells from blood, with Jurkat cell RNA spiked in. Subset in this sample: FACS-sorted CD8+CD4-CCR7+CD45RA+ naive T cells. These receptors were obtained from a human donor in good health. Some libraries in this study had Jurkat cell RNA spiked in.

This clonotype has a single count. A read error may be the cause here, since a much bigger clone is one base away. The V call is TRBV7-9, the J call TRBJ1-2; the D gene is possibly TRBD1 (6 bases). The length of the CDR3 is 17 residues. The germline V gene encodes CDR1 SEHNR and CDR2 FQNEAQ (reference sequence). CDR3 sequence: CASSSNQGRRANYGHTF. DNA of the CDR3: TGTGCCAGCAGCTCAAATCAGGGGCGCCGGGCTAACTATGGCCACACCTTC.

This clonotype has at least ten counts. The chain combines TRBV7-2 with TRBJ2-7; TRBD2 agrees at 11 bases. V lost 5 bases, J lost 2 bases, and 5 bases stayed unmatched. The CDR3 spans 15 residues. The germline V gene encodes CDR1 SGHTA and CDR2 FQGNSA. The CDR3 loop is CASSEYSGGAYEQYF. CDR3 nucleotides: TGTGCCAGCAGCGAATATAGCGGGGGGGCCTACGAGCAGTACTTC.

This clonotype has ten or more counts. V is TRBV20-1 and J is TRBJ2-3, with no clear D. This CDR3 has 17 residues. V was trimmed by 0 bases and J by 4 bases, leaving 20 bases between them. Germline lookup yields CDR1 DFQATT and CDR2 SNEGSKA (reference sequence). CDR3 residues: CSARDHGVERVPDTQYF. The CDR3, as DNA: TGCAGTGCTAGAGATCATGGGGTAGAAAGGGTCCCAGATACGCAGTATTTT.

The rearrangement links TRBV27 to TRBJ2-7, with TRBD1 matching 9 bases. With 6 bases clipped from V and 3 bases from J, the junction kept 9 bases outside the gene matches. The CDR3 contains 15 residues. In germline, CDR1 is MNHEY, CDR2 SMNVEV (reference sequence). The CDR3 loop reads CASRDTGTGIYEQYF. CDR3 bases: TGTGCCAGCAGGGACACCGGGACAGGGATCTACGAGCAGTACTTC.

This clonotype was observed many times. The V call is TRBV5-4, the J call TRBJ2-4; perhaps TRBD1 as D (5 bases). Germline V gives CDR1 SGHNT, CDR2 YYREEE (reference sequence). V was cut by 2 bases and J by 6 bases, with 9 bases left in between. There are 13 residues in the CDR3. The CDR3 coding sequence is TGTGCCAGCAGCTTCAATCAGGGAAACATTCAGTACTTC. The encoded protein is CASSFNQGNIQYF. Together with reference TRBV5-4 and TRBJ2-4, the CDR3 gives the full variable domain: ETGVTQSPTHLIKTRGQQVTLRCSSQSGHNTVSWYQQALGQGPQFIFQYYREEENGRGNFPPRFSGLQFPNYSSELNVNALELDDSALYLCASSFNQGNIQYFGAGTRLSVL.

This clonotype was detected only a few times. The chain joins TRBV7-6 to TRBJ2-3, with TRBD2 identical over 9 bases. J lost 2 bases, V lost 5 bases, and 8 bases had no gene match. CDR1 and CDR2 (germline): SGHVS, FNYEAQ. The length of the CDR3 is 16 residues. CDR3 sequence: CASSHRTSAYTDTQYF. DNA for the CDR3: TGTGCCAGCAGCCACCGGACTAGCGCCTACACAGATACGCAGTATTTT.

This clonotype was seen at least ten times. V gene TRBV6-5 combines with J gene TRBJ2-7; TRBD1 is a possible D gene (5 bases). Trimming removed 3 bases at V and 6 bases at J, with 12 bases between. Germline V gene data show CDR1 as MNHEY and CDR2 as SVGAGI. This CDR3 is built from 13 residues. The CDR3 here is CASSYSYGAEQYF. The CDR3 DNA follows: TGTGCCAGCAGTTATAGTTATGGGGCCGAGCAGTACTTC.

This clonotype occurred many times. The chain links TRBV15 to TRBJ1-5, with D maybe TRBD1 (6 bases). The CDR3 consists of 15 residues. Trimming pared 0 bases from V and 1 base from J, leaving 7 bases between. Germline V gene lookup returns CDR1 LNHNV and CDR2 YYDKDF (reference sequence). CDR3 in DNA: TGTGCCACCAGCAGAGATAGGGGGAGCAATCAGCCCCAGCATTTT. Protein: CATSRDRGSNQPQHF. Using reference TRBV15 and TRBJ1-5 for the parts outside the CDR3, the full variable domain is DAMVIQNPRYQVTQFGKPVTLSCSQTLNHNVMYWYQQKSSQAPKLLFHYYDKDFNNEADTPDNFQSRRPNTSFCFLDIRSPGLGDTAMYLCATSRDRGSNQPQHFGDGTRLSIL.

A few counts support this clonotype. The chain's CDR3 is CASSYGDRGHSPGLAGADTQYF. CDR3 DNA sequence: TGTGCCAGCAGTTACGGGGACAGGGGACACTCCCCGGGACTAGCGGGAGCAGATACGCAGTATTTT. This chain links TRBV6-6 with TRBJ2-3, with 14 bases that match TRBD2. V gave up 2 bases and J gave up 4 bases; unmatched junction bases: 20. The CDR3 contains 22 residues. Germline loops: CDR1 MNHNY, CDR2 SVGAGI (reference sequence).

This clonotype turned up a few times. The V and J genes are TRBV5-6 and TRBJ1-5; the D is unclear. CDR3 length: 15 amino acids. Between the trimmed V and J ends, which lost 4 bases and 4 bases, there was a span of 15 bases. Germline loops: CDR1 SGHDT, CDR2 YYEEEE. The DNA of the CDR3 is TGTGCCAGCAGCGACACGAACCGCAGGAATCAGCCCCAGCATTTT. Translation: CASSDTNRRNQPQHF.

The chain is built from TRBV6-6 and TRBJ2-5; 9 bases agree with TRBD2. CDR1 and CDR2 (germline): MNHNY, SVGAGI (reference sequence). The CDR3 is 16 residues long. V lost 6 bases, J lost 0 bases, and 8 bases stayed unmatched. DNA for the CDR3: TGTGCCAGCAGCCAATTAGCGGGGGTAAACCAAGAGACCCAGTACTTC. Protein product: CASSQLAGVNQETQYF.

The sample holds many counts of this clonotype. This chain uses TRBV20-1 with TRBJ1-1; D possibly corresponds to TRBD1 (6 bases). There are 15 residues in the CDR3. CDR1 and CDR2 from the germline V gene are DFQATT and SNEGSKA (reference sequence). V was cut by 4 bases and J by 2 bases, with 17 bases left in between. The CDR3 is CSAKNIDRSNTEAFF. DNA of the CDR3: TGCAGTGCTAAAAATATTGACAGGAGTAACACTGAAGCTTTCTTT.

There are many counts of this clonotype. The chain links TRBV5-5 to TRBJ2-7, with 14 bases that match TRBD2. The CDR3 is 14 residues long. V lost 4 bases to trimming and J lost 7 bases; unmatched junction nucleotides: 4. CDR1 and CDR2 (germline): SGHKS, YYEKEE (reference sequence). This CDR3 reads CASSMGLAGVEQYF. CDR3 nucleotides: TGTGCCAGCAGCATGGGACTAGCGGGAGTAGAGCAGTACTTC.

In its sample, this clonotype was seen many times. The CDR3 DNA is TGCAGTGCTCTCCTCCGGCCCACTCAGTACTTC. Amino acid sequence: CSALLRPTQYF. This sequence joins TRBV20-1 and TRBJ2-4; D remains ambiguous. This CDR3 is built from 11 residues. Trimming pared 5 bases from V and 12 bases from J, leaving 14 bases between. Germline-derived CDR1 and CDR2 are DFQATT and SNEGSKA (reference sequence).

The chain uses TRBV4-3 and TRBJ1-1; unclear D gene. Deletions cut 6 bases from V and 4 bases from J, with 18 bases between. The germline V gene has CDR1 LGHNA and CDR2 YSLEER. The CDR3 consists of 15 residues. CDR3 sequence: CASSPIGGSATEAFF. CDR3 nucleotide sequence: TGCGCCAGCAGTCCAATTGGAGGGTCGGCCACTGAAGCTTTCTTT.

A note on this clonotype: This CDR3 is missing its conserved last phenylalanine or tryptophan, likely due to a read error. The chain combines TRBV10-3 with TRBJ1-1; tentatively, D is TRBD1 (6 bases). Germline V CDR1 and CDR2: ENHRY, SYGVKD. V lost 2 bases to trimming and J lost 4 bases, with 23 bases between them. This CDR3 region has 18 residues. CDR3 region: CAISEAPIQGAVGTEAFL. CDR3 bases: TGTGCCATCAGTGAGGCTCCAATACAGGGAGCAGTGGGCACTGAAGCTTTCTTG.

About this clonotype: A much larger clone differs by one base, so this may be a read error. The rearrangement joins TRBV4-1 to TRBJ2-3, with TRBD1 identical over 7 bases. Germline V gene sequence: CDR1 MGHRA, CDR2 YSYEKL. V was pared by 0 bases and J by 2 bases, with 5 bases of the junction left unmatched. The CDR3 is 16 amino acids. CDR3 sequence reads: CASSQDRQGYTDTQYF. CDR3 nucleotides: TGCGCCAGCAGCCAAGATCGACAGGGCTACACAGATACGCAGTATTTT.

The rearrangement links TRBV5-4 to TRBJ2-1; tentatively, D is TRBD2 (6 bases). The CDR3 contains 16 residues. Germline lookup yields CDR1 SGHNT and CDR2 YYREEE (reference sequence). The germline V and J ends were trimmed by 5 bases and 5 bases, with 20 bases remaining between them. The CDR3 reads CASSWKVAESNNEQFF. For the CDR3, the DNA is TGTGCCAGCAGTTGGAAGGTAGCGGAGAGCAACAATGAGCAGTTCTTC.

The V call is TRBV5-1, the J call TRBJ2-7; 10 bases fit TRBD1. V lost 4 bases and J lost 4; bases outside the gene matches: 8. Looked up from germline, CDR1 is SGHRS and CDR2 is YFSETQ. The CDR3 runs 15 residues. CDR3 in amino acids: CASSPGTGVRYEQYF. The DNA of the CDR3 is TGCGCCAGCAGCCCCGGGACAGGGGTCAGATACGAGCAGTACTTC. Supplemented by reference TRBV5-1 and TRBJ2-7, the full variable domain reads KAGVTQTPRYLIKTRGQQVTLSCSPISGHRSVSWYQQTPGQGLQFLFEYFSETQRNKGNFPGRFSGRQFSNSRSEMNVSTLELGDSALYLCASSPGTGVRYEQYFGPGTRLTVT.